This is a list of T cell receptor beta chains from one sample in a study of shared clonotypes between healthy human individuals. The data were produced by immunoSEQ multiplex PCR, yet TCRdb's version contains in-frame clones alone and is incomplete. The table records roughly 1 million clones, around 76% of them present only once. The sample taken for sequencing was memory CD4+ T cells sorted from blood. The receptors originated from a man aged 18 to 30 in good health. Both conserved end residues are part of each CDR3. A D gene is named only where the DNA matches it firmly. Expanded clones are given a class, and other clones once, few, many or no size at all.

d_call,j_call,v_call,clone_size,cdr3_aa,cdr3_nt
-,TRBJ2-2,TRBV11-1,-,CASSPLGRINTGELFF,TGTGCCAGCAGCCCACTGGGCAGGATCAACACCGGGGAGCTGTTTTTT
-,TRBJ1-3,TRBV14,-,CASSPRARNVGNTIYF,TGTGCCAGCAGCCCCAGGGCCCGGAATGTAGGAAACACCATATATTTT
TRBD1,TRBJ2-7,TRBV6-1,-,CASSENRITGTGSYEQYF,TGTGCCAGCAGTGAGAATAGAATAACCGGGACAGGCTCCTACGAGCAGTACTTC
-,TRBJ1-2,TRBV6-5,-,CASTSGNGYTF,TGTGCCAGCACCTCAGGGAACGGCTACACCTTC
-,TRBJ2-2,TRBV18,-,CASSPPNTGELFF,TGTGCCAGCTCTCCCCCGAACACCGGGGAGCTGTTTTTT
-,TRBJ1-5,TRBV30,-,CAWAPTGKGSQPQHF,TGTGCCTGGGCACCTACAGGGAAGGGCAGCCAGCCCCAGCATTTT
-,TRBJ2-2,TRBV4-2,-,CASSQDLDGELFF,TGTGCCAGCAGCCAAGATCTGGACGGGGAGCTGTTTTTT
TRBD2,TRBJ2-6,TRBV5-5,-,CASTASGGSGANVLTF,TGTGCCAGCACCGCTAGCGGGGGCTCTGGGGCCAACGTCCTGACTTTC
TRBD2,TRBJ2-7,TRBV11-3,-,CASSLEGTSGAYEQYF,TGTGCCAGCAGCTTAGAGGGGACTAGCGGCGCCTACGAGCAGTACTTC
-,TRBJ2-1,TRBV5-1,-,CASSLGGTSTYNEQFF,TGCGCCAGCAGCTTGGGGGGGACAAGTACCTACAATGAGCAGTTCTTC
-,TRBJ1-1,TRBV9,-,CASSVGPANTEAFF,TGTGCCAGCAGCGTAGGTCCAGCAAACACTGAAGCTTTCTTT
TRBD1,TRBJ1-6,TRBV6-6,-,CASSLGQGYNSPLHF,TGTGCCAGCAGCCTGGGACAGGGCTATAATTCACCCCTCCACTTT
TRBD1,TRBJ1-2,TRBV28,-,CASTLRGRGYGYTF,TGTGCCAGCACCCTCAGGGGGCGAGGCTATGGCTACACCTTC
TRBD1,TRBJ1-2,TRBV6-5,-,CASRGGLSGYTF,TGTGCCAGCAGAGGGGGCCTTTCAGGCTACACCTTC
TRBD1,TRBJ1-6,TRBV5-1,once,CASSTGEGLGNSPLHF,TGCGCCAGCAGCACAGGGGAAGGTCTGGGTAATTCACCCCTCCACTTT
-,TRBJ1-5,TRBV19,few,CASSMPPWASSNQPQHF,TGTGCCAGTAGTATGCCACCCTGGGCCAGTAGCAATCAGCCCCAGCATTTT
-,TRBJ2-5,TRBV7-2,-,CASSLGPSETQYF,TGTGCCAGCAGCTTAGGGCCTTCTGAGACCCAGTACTTC
-,TRBJ1-4,TRBV30,-,CAWSAFSGTGKLFF,TGTGCCTGGAGTGCTTTTTCAGGGACTGGAAAACTGTTTTTT
-,TRBJ1-2,TRBV7-2,once,CASSLPTVYGYTF,TGTGCCAGCAGCTTACCAACGGTGTATGGCTACACCTTC
-,TRBJ1-6,TRBV5-1,few,CASSADYNSPLHF,TGCGCCAGCAGCGCCGACTATAATTCACCCCTCCACTTT
-,TRBJ1-2,TRBV29-1,-,CSVEGWTRDGYTF,TGCAGCGTTGAAGGGTGGACGAGGGATGGCTACACCTTC
-,TRBJ1-1,TRBV7-9,-,CASSPERAEAFF,TGTGCCAGCAGCCCTGAGCGGGCTGAAGCTTTCTTT
-,TRBJ2-7,TRBV25-1,-,CASSEWGASSYEQYF,TGTGCCAGCAGTGAATGGGGAGCCAGCTCCTACGAGCAGTACTTC
TRBD2,TRBJ2-5,TRBV14,-,CASSQGLAGVETQYF,TGTGCCAGCAGCCAAGGGCTAGCGGGAGTAGAGACCCAGTACTTC
-,TRBJ1-1,TRBV6-6,-,CASRGNEGVGNTEAFF,TGTGCCAGCAGAGGAAACGAGGGAGTAGGGAACACTGAAGCTTTCTTT
TRBD2,TRBJ2-1,TRBV11-2,-,CASSLGRGSQNEQFF,TGTGCCAGCAGCTTAGGTCGCGGGAGTCAAAATGAGCAGTTCTTC
-,TRBJ2-3,TRBV5-4,-,CASSLWQGGADTQYF,TGTGCCAGCAGCTTGTGGCAGGGAGGAGCAGATACGCAGTATTTT
-,TRBJ2-6,TRBV12-5,-,CASGQGDGANVLTF,TGTGCTAGTGGACAGGGCGATGGGGCCAACGTCCTGACTTTC
-,TRBJ2-1,TRBV7-9,-,CASSLPTSYEQFF,TGTGCCAGCAGCTTACCGACGTCGTATGAGCAGTTCTTC
-,TRBJ2-2,TRBV5-1,once,CASSPTAGGTGELFF,TGCGCCAGCAGCCCGACGGCTGGGGGAACCGGGGAGCTGTTTTTT
-,TRBJ1-1,TRBV6-6,-,CEATGLMNTEAFF,TGTGAAGCGACAGGCCTTATGAACACTGAAGCTTTCTTT
TRBD2,TRBJ2-5,TRBV5-4,-,CASSLAGTSGQETQYF,TGTGCCAGCAGCTTGGCGGGGACTAGCGGCCAAGAGACCCAGTACTTC
-,TRBJ2-5,TRBV5-4,few,CASSLGGQGGETQYF,TGTGCCAGCAGCTTGGGGGGCCAGGGCGGGGAGACCCAGTACTTC
-,TRBJ2-5,TRBV11-3,-,CASSLNGELGTQYF,TGTGCCAGCAGCTTAAACGGGGAATTGGGGACCCAGTACTTC
TRBD2,TRBJ2-3,TRBV11-3,-,CASSSGGSTSTDTQYF,TGTGCCAGCAGCTCCGGGGGGAGCACTAGCACAGATACGCAGTATTTT
-,TRBJ2-2,TRBV27,-,CASSWGTVDTGELFF,TGTGCCAGCAGTTGGGGGACGGTTGACACCGGGGAGCTGTTTTTT
-,TRBJ2-7,TRBV11-2,-,CASSSTGGVNEQYF,TGTGCCAGCAGCTCTACAGGGGGGGTTAACGAGCAGTACTTC
-,TRBJ2-7,TRBV6-6,few,CASVAGAYSYEQYF,TGTGCCAGCGTCGCAGGGGCATACTCCTACGAGCAGTACTTC
-,TRBJ2-1,TRBV7-2,-,CASSLGHQSNEQFF,TGTGCCAGCAGCTTAGGGCACCAGAGCAATGAGCAGTTCTTC
-,TRBJ1-6,TRBV6-1,-,CASSGTRRQYNSPLHF,TGTGCCAGCAGTGGAACCAGGCGTCAGTATAATTCACCCCTCCACTTT
-,TRBJ2-7,TRBV28,many,CASSHYEQYF,TGTGCCAGCAGCCACTACGAGCAGTACTTC
-,TRBJ2-5,TRBV5-1,-,CASSLGRVETQYF,TGCGCCAGCAGCTTAGGCAGGGTGGAGACCCAGTACTTC
-,TRBJ2-3,TRBV6-5,-,CASSLAASTDTQYF,TGTGCCAGTAGTTTAGCGGCGAGCACAGATACGCAGTATTTT
-,TRBJ1-4,TRBV15,-,CATSRDVSEKLFF,TGTGCCACCAGCAGAGATGTGAGCGAAAAACTGTTTTTT
-,TRBJ2-7,TRBV11-2,-,CASSSQGALYEQYF,TGTGCCAGCAGCTCACAGGGTGCCCTCTACGAGCAGTACTTC
TRBD2,TRBJ2-3,TRBV5-1,once,CASSPGLADSTDTQYF,TGCGCCAGCAGCCCCGGACTAGCGGATAGCACAGATACGCAGTATTTT
TRBD1,TRBJ2-7,TRBV6-5,-,CASSSRTGAYEQYF,TGTGCCAGCAGTTCAAGGACAGGGGCCTACGAGCAGTACTTC
-,TRBJ2-2,TRBV19,few,CASRGDRGVVNTGELFF,TGTGCCAGTAGGGGGGATCGGGGAGTAGTGAACACCGGGGAGCTGTTTTTT
-,TRBJ2-3,TRBV11-2,-,CASSSLFFGTTSTDTQYF,TGTGCCAGCAGCTCATTATTTTTTGGCACAACTAGCACAGATACGCAGTATTTT
-,TRBJ2-3,TRBV6-1,-,CASSGNTDTQYF,TGTGCCAGCAGTGGTAACACAGATACGCAGTATTTT
-,TRBJ2-1,TRBV11-3,-,CASSPWWGASYNEQFF,TGTGCCAGCAGCCCCTGGTGGGGGGCGAGCTACAATGAGCAGTTCTTC
-,TRBJ2-3,TRBV18,-,CASSPTSGVTDTQYF,TGTGCCAGCTCACCGACTAGTGGGGTCACAGATACGCAGTATTTT